A selection of T cell receptor beta chains follows, all from one sample in a study of yellow fever vaccine responses in identical twins. Each CDR3 protein is one row after TCRdb ran MiXCR on the RT-PCR reads. Of approximately 15,000 distinct CDR3 sequences in the sample, around 80% were seen once. The specimen was T cells from blood (PBMCs), unsorted or a sorted subset (not recorded which), collected before or after yellow fever vaccination (not recorded which). The origin of the receptors is a woman between 18 and 29 years old who received the yellow fever vaccine. The CDR3 runs from the conserved cysteine through the conserved F or W. Fields, in order: clone size, CDR3 length, J gene, D gene, V gene, CDR3 DNA, CDR3 protein. D genes are given only for firm matches. Rows give clone size only sometimes, using once, few, many, or a class for an expanded clone.

few,13,TRBJ1-6,-,TRBV10-3,TGTGCCATCAGTGATCTTGGTAATTCACCCCTCCACTTT,CAISDLGNSPLHF
once,16,TRBJ2-7,TRBD1,TRBV27,TGTGCCAGCAGTTTATCGAGGGGGCCAGGGTCCTACGAGCAGTACTTC,CASSLSRGPGSYEQYF
-,14,TRBJ2-7,-,TRBV6-5,TGTGCCAGCAGTTACTATGGGGGCGCCTACGAGCAGTACTTC,CASSYYGGAYEQYF
-,17,TRBJ2-2,TRBD2,TRBV2,TGTGCCAGCAGTGAATTAGCGGGCAGGGTTCGTGCCGGGGAGCTGTTTTTT,CASSELAGRVRAGELFF
-,17,TRBJ2-3,-,TRBV11-3,TGTGCCAGCAGCCTGGCGTCGGGGAGAGTTGGTGCAGATACGCAGTATTTT,CASSLASGRVGADTQYF
-,12,TRBJ2-1,TRBD1,TRBV2,TGTGCCAGCAGTGGGACAGGGAATGAGCAGTTCTTC,CASSGTGNEQFF
few,16,TRBJ1-4,-,TRBV29-1,TGCAGCGTTTCGGGTTTCGCCAGCGCAACTAATGAAAAACTGTTTTTT,CSVSGFASATNEKLFF
-,15,TRBJ2-7,-,TRBV3-1,TGTGCCAGCAGCCCCCCAGGGAAGGTGTCCTACGAGCAGTACTTC,CASSPPGKVSYEQYF
-,12,TRBJ2-1,-,TRBV2,TGTGCCAGCAGTGAAACCCAGAATGAGCAGTTCTTC,CASSETQNEQFF
-,14,TRBJ2-3,-,TRBV10-1,TGCGCCAGCAGGAGGGATATAGGAACAGATACGCAGTATTTT,CASRRDIGTDTQYF
once,15,TRBJ2-3,TRBD2,TRBV29-1,TGCAGCGTTGAACTGCGGGGGGGCCATGGAGATACGCAGTATTTT,CSVELRGGHGDTQYF
-,12,TRBJ2-3,-,TRBV19,TGTGCCAGCCTGGGGGACGCAGATACGCAGTATTTT,CASLGDADTQYF
-,12,TRBJ2-3,-,TRBV7-2,TGTGCCAGCAACATAGCCCCAGATACGCAGTATTTT,CASNIAPDTQYF
-,17,TRBJ2-1,TRBD1,TRBV18,TGTGCCAGCTCACCGAAGCGACAGGGTGGCTCCTACAATGAGCAGTTCTTC,CASSPKRQGGSYNEQFF
-,13,TRBJ2-5,TRBD1,TRBV29-1,TGCAGCGTTGCGGGACAGACTATGGAGACCCAGTACTTC,CSVAGQTMETQYF
-,15,TRBJ2-1,-,TRBV5-1,TGCGCCAGCAGCACGGAAAGTTGGGTGGAGCATGAGCAGTTCTTC,CASSTESWVEHEQFF
-,15,TRBJ1-5,-,TRBV7-2,TGTGCCAGCAGCTTAGGCCTTTCGGAGAGGCAGCCCCAGCATTTT,CASSLGLSERQPQHF
-,12,TRBJ2-1,TRBD2,TRBV29-1,TGCAGCGCGAGCGGGAGGGCCGATGAGCAGTTCTTC,CSASGRADEQFF
-,14,TRBJ2-3,-,TRBV7-2,TGTGCCAGCACCTTGGGGTTTTCGACAGATACGCAGTATTTT,CASTLGFSTDTQYF